This TCR beta chain emerged from a study of T cells in Graves' hyperthyroidism and ophthalmopathy. Study observations and caveats: In the blood, most expanded thyroid clonotypes above 0.001 appeared as well. Model predictions of ophthalmopathy came a median around 6.5 months before onset.

Fresh peripheral blood, 10 ml, yielded the PBMCs. Comment on this clonotype: Its specificity is unknown.

This CDR3 comprises 19 residues. Trimming cost V 3 bases and J 3 bases; bases outside gene matches: 16. CDR1 and CDR2 (germline): DFQATT, SNEGSKA (reference sequence). RNA transcripts were the template for amplifying TCR beta CDR3 regions. An initial round of RT-PCR targeting the TCR CDR3 relied on the HTBI primer set. TCRdb re-analysed the multiplex PCR reads in MiXCR, keeping a single row per CDR3 protein. This sample carries about 250,000 distinct CDR3 sequences, about 25% of them seen once, and the ten largest clones take about a third. V gene TRBV20-1 combines with J gene TRBJ2-5, with 13 bases matching TRBD2. Sequencing was performed on blood. The source is a woman aged 40 to 50 with Graves' ophthalmopathy. The CDR3 bases are TGCAGTGCTAGTCAAATAGCCGCCCAAGGACTAGCGGGAGAAGAGACCCAGTACTTC. It codes for CSASQIAAQGLAGEETQYF.